This is a list of T cell receptor beta chains from one sample in a study of T cell changes during pregnancy in multiple sclerosis. Using immunoSEQ multiplex PCR, the repertoire was profiled, and TCRdb retains in-frame clones only, with some absent. The sample has approximately 70,000 clones, 94% seen once; the top ten hold roughly 0.13%. The sample here was CD4+ T cells from peripheral blood mononuclear cells, taken after pregnancy. Source of these receptors: a female donor with multiple sclerosis, enrolled in a pregnancy study. Each CDR3 is given with its conserved first and last residue. D genes are given only for firm matches. Only part of the rows carry a size: once, few, many, or a class if the clone is expanded.

TRBV14	TRBD2	.	TRBJ2-1	TGTGCCAGCAGCCCAATCGGGACTAGCGGGAATGAGCAGTTCTTC	CASSPIGTSGNEQFF
TRBV5-1	.	.	TRBJ2-6	TGCGCCAGCAGCCCGGGGGGCGGGGCCAACGTCCTGACTTTC	CASSPGGGANVLTF
TRBV15	.	.	TRBJ2-1	TGTGCCACCAGTCGGACTGACTCCTACAATGAGCAGTTCTTC	CATSRTDSYNEQFF
TRBV5-6	.	once	TRBJ1-5	TGTGCCAGCAGCTTGGTAGGGGGTCAGCCCCAGCATTTT	CASSLVGGQPQHF
TRBV16	TRBD1	.	TRBJ2-1	TGTGCCAGCAGTCGTACTACAGGGGCCGGTGAGCAGTTCTTC	CASSRTTGAGEQFF
TRBV5-1	TRBD1	.	TRBJ1-4	TGCGCCAGCAGCCGGGGACAGGGAAATGAAAAACTGTTTTTT	CASSRGQGNEKLFF
TRBV19	.	.	TRBJ1-3	TGTGCCAGTAGTATAGACGACTCCTCTGGAAACACCATATATTTT	CASSIDDSSGNTIYF
TRBV27	TRBD1	.	TRBJ2-1	TGTGCCAGCATTCTCCGGGGACAGGGGAACTACAATGAGCAGTTCTTC	CASILRGQGNYNEQFF
TRBV4-2	TRBD2	.	TRBJ2-1	TGTGCCAGCAGCCAAGAAGCGGGAGGCCCGTTTTTTTTGCAGTTCTTC	CASSQEAGGPFFLQFF
TRBV15	.	.	TRBJ2-7	TGTGCCACCAGCAGAGTAACGGCCCACTACTCCTACGAGCAGTACTTC	CATSRVTAHYSYEQYF
TRBV18	.	.	TRBJ1-4	TGTGCCAGCTCACCGGTGGGGACTGGTGAAAAACTGTTTTTT	CASSPVGTGEKLFF
TRBV5-1	.	.	TRBJ2-7	TGCGCCAGCAGCTTGTTTGCCCACGATGGAGTCTACTCCTACGAGCAGTACTTC	CASSLFAHDGVYSYEQYF
TRBV7-2	.	.	TRBJ2-1	TGTGCCAGCAGCCCCCTTGATGAGCAGTTCTTC	CASSPLDEQFF
TRBV25-1	.	.	TRBJ2-1	TGTGCCAGCAGTGATTTAGGACAGAAGGGTAACAATGAGCAGTTCTTC	CASSDLGQKGNNEQFF
TRBV2	TRBD1	.	TRBJ1-6	TGTGCCAGCAGCCAAAGGGGGACAGATAATTCACCCCTCCACTTT	CASSQRGTDNSPLHF
TRBV30	.	.	TRBJ1-5	TGTGCCTGGAAAACCCCTGGACAGTACAATCAGCCCCAGCATTTT	CAWKTPGQYNQPQHF
TRBV28	TRBD1	.	TRBJ1-5	TGTGCCAGCAGTTTTCGGGACAGAGTAAATCAGCCCCAGCATTTT	CASSFRDRVNQPQHF
TRBV5-1	.	once	TRBJ2-1	TGCGCCAGCAGCCCGCCGGGACACACGGGGAATGAGCAGTTCTTC	CASSPPGHTGNEQFF
TRBV11-3	TRBD2	.	TRBJ2-1	TGTGCCAGCAGCTGGGGGGAGGGACGGGCGGATGAGCAGTTCTTC	CASSWGEGRADEQFF
TRBV5-1	.	.	TRBJ2-1	TGCGCCAGCAGCTTGGGGGGGACTCCTCCCAATGAGCAGTTCTTC	CASSLGGTPPNEQFF
TRBV19	TRBD1	.	TRBJ2-3	TGTGCCAGTAGTATAGGGACAGGGGCCACAGATACGCAGTATTTT	CASSIGTGATDTQYF
TRBV5-1	.	.	TRBJ2-5	TGCGCCAGCAGCTTAGCGGTACAAGAGACCCAGTACTTC	CASSLAVQETQYF
TRBV9	TRBD2	once	TRBJ2-4	TGTGCCAGCAGCGAGGGAGGGCTAGCGGGGATCGGACAAAACATTCAGTACTTC	CASSEGGLAGIGQNIQYF
TRBV11-2	TRBD1	once	TRBJ2-7	TGTGCCAGTTCCGGGACAGCTTACGAGCAGTACTTC	CASSGTAYEQYF
TRBV10-3	.	.	TRBJ1-1	TGTGCCATCAGTGCCCTGGACAGCATGAACACTGAAGCTTTCTTT	CAISALDSMNTEAFF
TRBV5-1	.	.	TRBJ1-1	TGCGCCAGCGGAAAGGGGTTGAACACTGAAGCTTTCTTT	CASGKGLNTEAFF
TRBV5-8	.	.	TRBJ2-7	TGTGCCAGCAGCTTGGAGTCAGCGGACTACGAGCAGTACTTC	CASSLESADYEQYF
TRBV4-2	.	.	TRBJ1-2	TGTGCCAGCAGCCAAGATTCCCACTCGTACTATGGCTACACCTTC	CASSQDSHSYYGYTF
TRBV11-2	.	once	TRBJ2-1	TGTGCCAGCAGCTCCCTCCCGACATCGGAGCAGTTCTTC	CASSSLPTSEQFF
TRBV7-8	.	.	TRBJ1-3	TGTGCCAGCAGCTTAGTCACTTCCTCTGGAAACACCATATATTTT	CASSLVTSSGNTIYF
TRBV2	TRBD1	.	TRBJ2-5	TGTGCCAGCAGCGCCGGGACAGGGGGCGGTAGGACCCAGTACTTC	CASSAGTGGGRTQYF
TRBV10-3	TRBD1	.	TRBJ2-3	TGTGCCATCAGACAGGGGCCCGTCACAGATACGCAGTATTTT	CAIRQGPVTDTQYF
TRBV27	TRBD2	.	TRBJ2-7	TGTGCCAGCAGACCGGGACTAGCGGGGTACGAGCAGTACTTC	CASRPGLAGYEQYF
TRBV6-5	.	.	TRBJ2-7	TGTGCCAGCAGGAAACCTGGGGCCTACGAGCAGTACTTC	CASRKPGAYEQYF
TRBV13	TRBD2	.	TRBJ2-2	TGTGCCAGCAGCGGGACTACCCTTGGGGCCGGGGAGCTGTTTTTT	CASSGTTLGAGELFF
TRBV7-2	TRBD1	.	TRBJ2-1	TGTGCCAGCAGCTTAGTTACAGGGGCTTACAATGAGCAGTTCTTC	CASSLVTGAYNEQFF
TRBV7-8	.	.	TRBJ2-7	TGTGCCAGCAGCTTAGAATCCCGAGGGGGCTACGAGCAGTACTTC	CASSLESRGGYEQYF
TRBV5-1	TRBD2	once	TRBJ2-4	TGCGCCAGCAGCCCTAGGGCAGGGAGGGACAACATTCAGTACTTC	CASSPRAGRDNIQYF
TRBV28	TRBD2	.	TRBJ2-7	TGTGCCAGCAGTGGTAGCGGGAGGGCCGTATACGAGCAGTACTTC	CASSGSGRAVYEQYF
TRBV2	TRBD1	.	TRBJ2-5	TGTGCCAGGGGACAGGGACGAGAGACCCAGTACTTC	CARGQGRETQYF
TRBV10-3	TRBD1	few	TRBJ1-2	TGTGCCATCAGTGAGTCGAAGGGGACAGGGGCCATCTATGGCTACACCTTC	CAISESKGTGAIYGYTF